This TCR beta chain was profiled in a study of T-cell memory formation after mild COVID-19. General study results and limits: Clones which contracted sat mainly in CM and EM if CD4+, and in EMRA if CD8+.

MiXCR was run by TCRdb on the 5' RACE reads, yielding one entry per CDR3 protein. The profile shows over 350,000 distinct CDR3 sequences, 15% to 20% of them singletons. The J segment lost 6 bases and the V segment lost 5 bases, leaving 10 bases of the junction unmatched. The CDR3 is 16 residues long. The germline V gene has CDR1 KGHDR and CDR2 SFDVKD. On this clonotype itself: Its antigen is not known.

The sample was PBMCs or a T cell subset sorted from them (not recorded which). V gene TRBV24-1 combines with J gene TRBJ2-2, with TRBD1 matching over 8 bases. The receptor was isolated from a man aged 18-30 years who had mild COVID-19 (a few samples of this study predate the infection). Cell type and time point are not known. As DNA, the CDR3 is TGTGCCACCAGTGCCGTAGACAGGGGAGACGCCGGGGAGCTGTTTTTT. This sequence encodes CATSAVDRGDAGELFF.